These T cell receptor beta chains were read from a single sample in a study of blood T cell repertoires in COVID-19. TCRdb's copy holds only in-frame clones and misses some; the assay was immunoSEQ multiplex PCR. The top ten clones hold 0.95% to 1.5% of a sample with tens of thousands of clones, roughly 90% of them seen once. The specimen sequenced was peripheral blood. These receptor sequences come from an older woman with acute or convalescent COVID-19. CDR3s include the opening cysteine and the closing phenylalanine or tryptophan. Fields, in order: J gene, V gene, D gene, CDR3 protein. A D gene is named only where the DNA matches it firmly.

j_gene: TRBJ2-5; v_gene: TRBV7-3; d_gene: TRBD2; CDR3aa: CASSLYASGKETQYF
j_gene: TRBJ2-5; v_gene: TRBV7-8; d_gene: NA; CDR3aa: CASSGGEIETQYF
j_gene: TRBJ1-1; v_gene: TRBV28; d_gene: NA; CDR3aa: CASSQFPTEAFF
j_gene: TRBJ2-2; v_gene: TRBV4-2; d_gene: NA; CDR3aa: CASSQSPGLGGELFF
j_gene: TRBJ1-1; v_gene: TRBV7-9; d_gene: TRBD1; CDR3aa: CASSPDRTGPEAFF
j_gene: TRBJ1-4; v_gene: TRBV4-2; d_gene: TRBD1; CDR3aa: CASSPGTGYEKLFF
j_gene: TRBJ1-5; v_gene: TRBV3-1/TRBV3-2; d_gene: NA; CDR3aa: CASSHRAEPQHF
j_gene: TRBJ1-2; v_gene: TRBV7-2; d_gene: TRBD1; CDR3aa: CASSLAPGQLVYGYTF
j_gene: TRBJ1-2; v_gene: TRBV24-1; d_gene: TRBD1; CDR3aa: CATSTGQVDGYTF
j_gene: TRBJ2-2; v_gene: TRBV7-2; d_gene: NA; CDR3aa: CASSLVTGATGELFF
j_gene: TRBJ1-3; v_gene: TRBV9; d_gene: NA; CDR3aa: CASSQGLGNTIYF
j_gene: TRBJ2-2; v_gene: TRBV5-1; d_gene: TRBD2; CDR3aa: CASSGSGGGTGELFF
j_gene: TRBJ1-1; v_gene: TRBV5-1; d_gene: NA; CDR3aa: CASSLVFQAGKNTEAFF
j_gene: TRBJ1-4; v_gene: TRBV15; d_gene: NA; CDR3aa: CATSRDPGFNEKLFF
j_gene: TRBJ2-5; v_gene: TRBV25-1; d_gene: TRBD1; CDR3aa: CASSEGARDRGESQYF
j_gene: TRBJ2-3; v_gene: TRBV7-9; d_gene: NA; CDR3aa: CASSLDDSSTDTQYF
j_gene: TRBJ1-4; v_gene: TRBV7-2; d_gene: NA; CDR3aa: CASSLVFEEKLFF
j_gene: TRBJ1-4; v_gene: TRBV5-1; d_gene: TRBD1; CDR3aa: CASKQGALTNEKLFF
j_gene: TRBJ1-1; v_gene: TRBV2; d_gene: NA; CDR3aa: CAIRAGRQNTEAFF
j_gene: TRBJ1-1; v_gene: TRBV5-4; d_gene: TRBD1; CDR3aa: CASSQTGTGYWTEAFF
j_gene: TRBJ1-4; v_gene: TRBV19; d_gene: TRBD1; CDR3aa: CASSPQGAPANEKLFF
j_gene: TRBJ1-5; v_gene: TRBV3-1/TRBV3-2; d_gene: TRBD1; CDR3aa: CASSQGAGQGRQPQHF
j_gene: TRBJ1-6; v_gene: TRBV6-1; d_gene: TRBD1; CDR3aa: CASSAPPDRVTYNSPLHF
j_gene: TRBJ1-5; v_gene: TRBV19; d_gene: NA; CDR3aa: CASAMGEARSRGQPQHF
j_gene: TRBJ2-3; v_gene: TRBV3-1/TRBV3-2; d_gene: NA; CDR3aa: CASSLTGWPPTDTQYF
j_gene: TRBJ2-1; v_gene: TRBV18; d_gene: TRBD1; CDR3aa: CASSPLNNRTGAPGNEQFF
j_gene: TRBJ2-1; v_gene: TRBV3-1/TRBV3-2; d_gene: TRBD2; CDR3aa: CASSSRYLDEGGNEQFF
j_gene: TRBJ1-5; v_gene: TRBV9; d_gene: NA; CDR3aa: CASSVAEGVGQPQHF
j_gene: TRBJ1-4; v_gene: TRBV18; d_gene: NA; CDR3aa: CASSPAGDREKLFF
j_gene: TRBJ1-2; v_gene: TRBV6-1; d_gene: NA; CDR3aa: CASSEGGAGGYTF
j_gene: TRBJ1-2; v_gene: TRBV28; d_gene: TRBD1; CDR3aa: CASSVGTDRYGYTF
j_gene: TRBJ2-1; v_gene: TRBV5-4; d_gene: NA; CDR3aa: CASSPGTPGYFQFF
j_gene: TRBJ2-6; v_gene: TRBV5-1; d_gene: NA; CDR3aa: CASSLVRGYGANVLTF
j_gene: TRBJ1-1; v_gene: TRBV30; d_gene: NA; CDR3aa: CAWRESTEAFF
j_gene: TRBJ2-1; v_gene: TRBV28; d_gene: NA; CDR3aa: CASSLRGSSYNEQFF
j_gene: TRBJ1-2; v_gene: TRBV5-1; d_gene: TRBD1; CDR3aa: CASSLDRPDYGYTF
j_gene: TRBJ1-6; v_gene: TRBV6-4; d_gene: NA; CDR3aa: CASSDSVGPYSPLHF
j_gene: TRBJ2-1; v_gene: TRBV9; d_gene: TRBD2; CDR3aa: CASSAPLGLAGDNEQFF
j_gene: TRBJ1-2; v_gene: TRBV29-1; d_gene: NA; CDR3aa: CSVAPEGGPGGYTF
j_gene: TRBJ1-3; v_gene: TRBV29-1; d_gene: TRBD1; CDR3aa: CSVGGQSGNTIYF
j_gene: TRBJ1-5; v_gene: TRBV15; d_gene: NA; CDR3aa: CATSRLSGGNQPQHF